A single sample gave rise to the 4 T cell receptor beta chains below, sequenced in a study of T cell repertoires in cytomegalovirus infection. TCRdb ran MiXCR on the reads and lists one entry per CDR3 protein. The repertoire holds nearly 700,000 distinct CDR3 sequences, with around 30% as singletons. These TCRs are of unknown antigen specificity. This sample comprised cultured PBMCs, obtained from culture after CMV antigen stimulation. Every receptor here comes from a human donor in good health (CMV status not recorded). Some clones in this sample may be carry-over from other donors' samples.

The chain employs TRBV7-2 and TRBJ2-4; D is ambiguous. Trimming stripped 2 bases from V and 8 bases from J, with 4 bases between. Germline CDR1 is SGHTA and CDR2 is FQGNSA. The CDR3 is made up of 11 amino acids. The DNA for the CDR3 is TGTGCCAGCAGCTTAATCGACATTCAGTACTTC. Encoded protein: CASSLIDIQYF. Full variable domain (outside the CDR3, taken from reference TRBV7-2 and TRBJ2-4): GAGVSQSPSNKVTEKGKDVELRCDPISGHTALYWYRQSLGQGLEFLIYFQGNSAPDKSGLPSDRFSAERTGGSVSTLTIQRTQQEDSAVYLCASSLIDIQYFGAGTRLSVL.

The chain carries TRBV20-1 and TRBJ2-3, with TRBD2 identical over 9 bases. Germline V lookup: CDR1 DFQATT, CDR2 SNEGSKA (reference sequence). The CDR3 loop spans 16 amino acids. V was clipped by 0 bases and J by 4 bases; unmatched bases: 8. CDR3: CSARDWREGLPDTQYF. The CDR3, as DNA: TGCAGTGCTAGAGATTGGCGGGAGGGGCTCCCAGATACGCAGTATTTT.

This chain joins TRBV10-2 and TRBJ2-7, with 11 positions matching TRBD2. Germline V gives CDR1 WSHSY, CDR2 SAAADI. The CDR3 spans 14 residues. Trimming at V came to 7 bases and at J to 2 bases, leaving 4 bases not matched to a gene. DNA for the CDR3: TGCGCCAGCAAATTACTAGCGGGAGCCTACGAGCAGTACTTC. It is translated as CASKLLAGAYEQYF.

The table lists this clonotype with a few counts. CDR3 sequence (DNA): TGCGCCAGCAGCCCGGAGGGGGGCGAAGGCTACACCTTC. This gives the protein CASSPEGGEGYTF. The chain is built from TRBV4-1 and TRBJ1-2; D is possibly TRBD1 (6 bases). Germline V lookup: CDR1 MGHRA, CDR2 YSYEKL. The V end was cut by 4 bases, the J end by 8 bases, with 14 bases between. The CDR3 runs to 13 residues.